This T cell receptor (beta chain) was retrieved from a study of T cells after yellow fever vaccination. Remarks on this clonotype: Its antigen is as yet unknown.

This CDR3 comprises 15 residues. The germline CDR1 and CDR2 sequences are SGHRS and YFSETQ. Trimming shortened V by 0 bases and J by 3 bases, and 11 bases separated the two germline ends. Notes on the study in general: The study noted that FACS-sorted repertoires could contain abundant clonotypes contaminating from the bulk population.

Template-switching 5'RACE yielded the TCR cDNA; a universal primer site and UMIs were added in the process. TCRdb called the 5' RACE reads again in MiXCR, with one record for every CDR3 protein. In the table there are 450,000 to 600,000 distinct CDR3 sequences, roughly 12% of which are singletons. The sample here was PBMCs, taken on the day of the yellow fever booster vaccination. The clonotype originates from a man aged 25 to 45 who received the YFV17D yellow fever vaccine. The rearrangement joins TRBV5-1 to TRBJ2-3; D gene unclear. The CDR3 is CASSLGSRATDTQYF. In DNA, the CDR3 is TGCGCCAGCAGCTTGGGGTCTAGGGCGACAGATACGCAGTATTTT.